These T cell receptor beta chains were read from a single sample in a study of blood T cell repertoires in COVID-19. The assay was immunoSEQ multiplex PCR, and TCRdb's table has in-frame clones only and misses some. Altogether around 300,000 clones are present, roughly nine tenths being singletons, with the ten largest covering over 2%. The sample comprised PBMCs or T cells enriched from blood (not recorded which). The receptors originated from a woman younger than 30 who had recovered from COVID-19. The CDR3 runs from the conserved cysteine through the conserved F or W. The D gene is left open where the match is weak. Clone size is shown for a subset of rows, as once, few, many or a class of expanded clone.

size,V,D,J,CDR3,DNA
-,TRBV30,-,TRBJ1-1,CAWSRGSEAFF,TGTGCCTGGAGTAGGGGCTCTGAAGCTTTCTTT
once,TRBV6-1,TRBD1,TRBJ1-4,CASSEAGTGSEKLFF,TGTGCCAGCAGTGAAGCGGGGACAGGGAGTGAAAAACTGTTTTTT
-,TRBV7-3,-,TRBJ2-2,CASSLTRRGKTGELFF,TGTGCCAGCAGCTTAACTCGCAGGGGAAAGACCGGGGAGCTGTTTTTT
-,TRBV4-2,TRBD1,TRBJ2-3,CASSTTGGGTDTQYF,TGTGCCAGCAGCACGACAGGGGGCGGCACAGATACGCAGTATTTT
-,TRBV27,-,TRBJ1-2,CASSLSWPQNYGYTF,TGTGCCAGCAGTTTATCGTGGCCGCAAAACTATGGCTACACCTTC
-,TRBV15,-,TRBJ1-2,CATSSASGPYGYTF,TGTGCCACCAGCAGCGCCTCTGGGCCCTATGGCTACACCTTC
-,TRBV25-1,TRBD1,TRBJ2-5,CASSEWDRDETQYF,TGTGCCAGCAGTGAATGGGACAGGGACGAGACCCAGTACTTC
-,TRBV7-2,-,TRBJ2-2,CASSLRGGELFF,TGTGCCAGCAGCTTGCGGGGCGGGGAGCTGTTTTTT
-,TRBV5-5,-,TRBJ1-5,CASSLVAGGSNQPQHF,TGTGCCAGCAGCTTGGTCGCAGGAGGCAGCAATCAGCCCCAGCATTTT
-,TRBV5-1,TRBD1,TRBJ1-4,CASSPGQGSGEKLFF,TGCGCCAGCAGCCCGGGACAGGGCAGTGGGGAAAAACTGTTTTTT
-,TRBV19,-,TRBJ1-4,CASSNVFRATNEKLFF,TGTGCCAGTAGTAACGTGTTTCGCGCAACTAATGAAAAACTGTTTTTT
-,TRBV6-5,-,TRBJ2-1,CASSYSGQGKYNEQFF,TGTGCCAGCAGTTACTCGGGGCAGGGAAAATACAATGAGCAGTTCTTC
-,TRBV2,-,TRBJ1-1,CASSSPWTANTEAFF,TGTGCCAGCAGTTCCCCTTGGACAGCCAACACTGAAGCTTTCTTT
-,TRBV3-1/TRBV3-2,-,TRBJ1-1,CASSLLSGPTNTEAFF,TGTGCCAGCAGCCTACTGAGCGGGCCGACGAACACTGAAGCTTTCTTT
-,TRBV5-6,TRBD2,TRBJ2-1,CASSYQLGLKYNEQFF,TGTGCCAGCAGCTATCAGCTGGGACTAAAATACAATGAGCAGTTCTTC
-,TRBV2,TRBD2,TRBJ2-5,CASSEELGRGGQLETQYF,TGTGCCAGCAGTGAAGAATTGGGGCGGGGGGGCCAGTTGGAGACCCAGTACTTC
-,TRBV3-1/TRBV3-2,-,TRBJ2-6,CASSQGLPAAAGANVLTF,TGTGCCAGCAGCCAGGGTCTTCCGGCGGCGGCTGGGGCCAACGTCCTGACTTTC
-,TRBV5-6,TRBD1,TRBJ2-7,CASSRTGYEQYF,TGTGCCAGCAGCCGGACAGGGTACGAGCAGTACTTC
-,TRBV6-2/TRBV6-3,TRBD1,TRBJ2-5,CASSYFQRTGGETQYF,TGTGCCAGCAGTTACTTTCAACGGACAGGGGGCGAGACCCAGTACTTC
-,TRBV7-9,-,TRBJ1-2,CASSPSQATNYGYTF,TGTGCCAGCAGCCCGTCACAGGCTACTAACTATGGCTACACCTTC
-,TRBV4-1,TRBD1,TRBJ1-2,CASSQGPGTGIYGYTF,TGCGCCAGCAGCCAAGGCCCCGGGACAGGGATCTATGGCTACACCTTC
-,TRBV5-1,-,TRBJ1-1,CASSFLTGNTEAFF,TGCGCCAGCAGCTTCCTTACAGGGAACACTGAAGCTTTCTTT
-,TRBV5-1,-,TRBJ2-2,CASSLARRNTGELFF,TGCGCCAGCAGCTTGGCGAGGCGAAACACCGGGGAGCTGTTTTTT
-,TRBV7-9,TRBD1,TRBJ1-1,CASSLEQGSTEAFF,TGTGCCAGCAGCTTAGAACAGGGGAGCACTGAAGCTTTCTTT
-,TRBV18,-,TRBJ1-2,CASSLGGFGDGYTF,TGTGCCAGCTCACTTGGAGGGTTCGGAGATGGCTACACCTTC
-,TRBV5-1,TRBD1,TRBJ1-1,CASSQRGDRNTEAFF,TGCGCCAGCAGCCAAAGGGGGGACAGGAACACTGAAGCTTTCTTT
-,TRBV5-1,TRBD2,TRBJ2-1,CASSRNPGLAGGPDEQFF,TGCGCCAGCAGCCGCAATCCGGGACTAGCGGGGGGGCCGGATGAGCAGTTCTTC
-,TRBV7-9,-,TRBJ1-1,CASSFPPDLRNTEAFF,TGTGCCAGCAGCTTCCCCCCGGACTTACGGAACACTGAAGCTTTCTTT
-,TRBV27,-,TRBJ1-1,CASISRTEAFF,TGTGCCAGCATTTCCCGGACTGAAGCTTTCTTT
-,TRBV11-1,-,TRBJ1-2,CASSFSGEYSLGYTF,TGTGCCAGCAGCTTCTCGGGGGAGTACTCGTTAGGCTACACCTTC
-,TRBV6-5,TRBD1,TRBJ1-1,CASSYGTGSRGEAFF,TGTGCCAGCAGTTACGGGACAGGGTCCAGAGGTGAAGCTTTCTTT
-,TRBV5-4,-,TRBJ2-3,CASSSPYEDTQYF,TGTGCCAGCAGCTCTCCCTACGAGGATACGCAGTATTTT
-,TRBV5-1,TRBD1,TRBJ2-5,CASAIGTGGNQETQYF,TGCGCCAGCGCCATAGGGACAGGGGGAAATCAAGAGACCCAGTACTTC
-,TRBV4-2,TRBD2,TRBJ2-2,CASSQVTSGGYTGELFF,TGTGCCAGCAGCCAAGTAACTAGCGGGGGGTACACCGGGGAGCTGTTTTTT
once,TRBV5-3,-,TRBJ1-1,CARSLGRLAGLNTEAFF,TGTGCCAGAAGCTTGGGGCGTTTGGCGGGGTTGAACACTGAAGCTTTCTTT
-,TRBV15,-,TRBJ1-1,CATSRGGQNTEAFF,TGTGCCACCAGCAGAGGGGGACAGAACACTGAAGCTTTCTTT
once,TRBV5-5,-,TRBJ1-2,CASSLAGVESYGYTF,TGTGCCAGCAGCTTGGCGGGGGTGGAGTCCTATGGCTACACCTTC
few,TRBV29-1,-,TRBJ1-5,CSVEGGGNQPQHF,TGCAGCGTTGAAGGGGGGGGAAATCAGCCCCAGCATTTT
-,TRBV3-1/TRBV3-2,-,TRBJ1-1,CASSHFGMNTEAFF,TGTGCCAGCAGCCATTTCGGGATGAACACTGAAGCTTTCTTT
-,TRBV28,TRBD1,TRBJ1-2,CASSLGGQNYGYTF,TGTGCCAGCAGTTTGGGGGGACAGAACTATGGCTACACCTTC
-,TRBV2,TRBD1,TRBJ2-2,CASRGQVDTGELFF,TGTGCCAGCAGGGGACAGGTTGACACCGGGGAGCTGTTTTTT
once,TRBV2,TRBD2,TRBJ2-5,CASRVLAGRETQYF,TGTGCCAGCAGGGTACTAGCGGGGAGGGAGACCCAGTACTTC
few,TRBV10-2,-,TRBJ2-5,CASSESSGQETQYF,TGCGCCAGCAGTGAGTCAAGCGGCCAAGAGACCCAGTACTTC
-,TRBV5-8,-,TRBJ1-5,CASSLAGTQAFSNQPQHF,TGTGCCAGCAGCTTGGCTGGCACCCAGGCTTTTAGCAATCAGCCCCAGCATTTT
-,TRBV4-1,-,TRBJ1-2,CASSQRGTANYGYTF,TGCGCCAGCAGCCAACGCGGGACGGCTAACTATGGCTACACCTTC
-,TRBV28,-,TRBJ1-2,CASSLGHPTGGYTF,TGTGCCAGCAGTTTAGGTCACCCCACCGGTGGCTACACCTTC
-,TRBV27,-,TRBJ1-4,CASSLMGRTNEKLFF,TGTGCCAGCAGTTTAATGGGGAGAACTAATGAAAAACTGTTTTTT
-,TRBV3-1/TRBV3-2,-,TRBJ2-1,CASSQGGGSYNEQFF,TGTGCCAGCAGCCAAGGTGGGGGGTCCTACAATGAGCAGTTCTTC
-,TRBV9,TRBD2,TRBJ2-3,CASSVGLAGGPSTDTQYF,TGTGCCAGCAGCGTAGGGCTAGCGGGGGGGCCGAGCACAGATACGCAGTATTTT
-,TRBV10-1,TRBD2,TRBJ2-1,CASSESWTSGFYNEQFF,TGCGCCAGCAGTGAGTCCTGGACTAGCGGGTTCTACAATGAGCAGTTCTTC
-,TRBV7-2,-,TRBJ1-5,CASSLGLRNQPQHF,TGTGCCAGCAGCTTAGGACTTCGCAATCAGCCCCAGCATTTT
-,TRBV5-1,-,TRBJ2-2,CASSLGKGANTGELFF,TGCGCCAGCAGCTTGGGCAAGGGGGCGAACACCGGGGAGCTGTTTTTT